Listed here are 14 T cell receptor beta chains from one sample, sequenced in a study of cytomegalovirus exposure and HLA in healthy donors. The PCR used 60 Vbeta and 13 Jbeta primers. Only in-frame clones appear in the TCRdb table, and some are missing; sequencing was by immunoSEQ multiplex PCR. The sample lists around 130,000 clones; about 76% were seen once. Material for sequencing was PBMCs. These receptor sequences come from a middle-aged woman in good health and CMV-seronegative.

The V call is TRBV10-3, the J call TRBJ2-7; 8 bases map to TRBD1. Germline V gene lookup returns CDR1 ENHRY and CDR2 SYGVKD. J gave up 4 bases and V 6 bases, and 5 bases lay outside the gene matches. This CDR3 comprises 13 residues. CDR3 nucleotides: TGTGCCATCAGGCCAGGGGGCTTTTACGAGCAGTACTTC. Protein: CAIRPGGFYEQYF.

The chain carries TRBV7-6 and TRBJ2-5, with TRBD2 as a possible D gene (7 bases). Trimming shortened V by 5 bases and J by 1 base, and 14 bases separated the two germline ends. There are 15 residues in the CDR3. The germline CDR1 and CDR2 sequences are SGHVS and FNYEAQ. CDR3 residues: CASSSRGGPQETQYF. The CDR3 DNA reads TGTGCCAGCAGCAGTAGGGGGGGCCCCCAAGAGACCCAGTACTTC.

The V gene is TRBV13, the J gene TRBJ2-1; 11 bases fit TRBD2. In germline, CDR1 is PRHDT, CDR2 FYEKMQ (reference sequence). The CDR3 is 15 amino acids. V was clipped by 2 bases and J by 8 bases; unmatched bases: 5. The CDR3 here is CASSLLAGGRHEQFF. CDR3 nucleotide sequence: TGTGCCAGCAGCTTACTAGCGGGAGGACGCCATGAGCAGTTCTTC.

The chain combines TRBV18 with TRBJ1-3; D unclear. Germline values: CDR1 KGHSH, CDR2 LQKENI. The CDR3 consists of 18 residues. The V and J ends lost 1 base and 2 bases respectively, with 18 bases between them. The CDR3 reads CASSPQPLVREAGNTIYF. The CDR3 DNA sequence: TGTGCCAGCTCACCACAACCGCTTGTCCGGGAGGCTGGAAACACCATATATTTT. Together with reference TRBV18 and TRBJ1-3, the CDR3 gives the full variable domain: NAGVMQNPRHLVRRRGQEARLRCSPMKGHSHVYWYRQLPEEGLKFMVYLQKENIIDESGMPKERFSAEFPKEGPSILRIQQVVRGDSAAYFCASSPQPLVREAGNTIYFGEGSWLTVV.

CDR3 DNA: TGTGCCAGCGGGGAAGACAGGGAAGGTTCACCCCTCCACTTT. Protein product: CASGEDREGSPLHF. V and J are TRBV2 and TRBJ1-6, with TRBD1 matching over 7 bases. Unmatched junction bases numbered 10, after V lost 8 bases and J lost 9 bases. The CDR3 contains 14 residues. The germline gives CDR1 SNHLY, CDR2 FYNNEI.

V gene TRBV5-6 combines with J gene TRBJ2-5, with TRBD2 identical over 13 bases. Per the germline V gene, CDR1 is SGHDT and CDR2 is YYEEEE. The CDR3 has 18 residues. J gave up 5 bases and V 4 bases, and 14 bases lay outside the gene matches. CDR3 in amino acids: CASSKGLAGPIVEETQYF. DNA of the CDR3: TGTGCCAGCAGCAAGGGACTAGCGGGACCTATCGTTGAGGAGACCCAGTACTTC.

This chain joins TRBV30 and TRBJ1-2; 9 positions match TRBD1. V gave up 1 base and J gave up 2 bases; unmatched junction bases: 2. Per germline, CDR1 GTSNPN and CDR2 SVGIG (reference sequence). The CDR3 runs 14 residues. The CDR3 protein is CAWSAGTGNYGYTF. The CDR3 coding sequence is TGTGCCTGGAGTGCCGGGACAGGGAACTATGGCTACACCTTC.

The gene calls are TRBV4-1 and TRBJ1-1; TRBD1 matches at 10 bases. The V and J ends lost 1 base and 2 bases, in that order; junction bases with no gene match: 7. The CDR3 loop spans 17 amino acids. Per the germline V gene, CDR1 is MGHRA and CDR2 is YSYEKL. This chain's CDR3 is CASSQAGTGALNTEAFF. The CDR3 DNA is TGCGCCAGCAGCCAAGCAGGGACAGGGGCTCTTAACACTGAAGCTTTCTTT.

This sequence joins TRBV27 and TRBJ2-7; no definite D call. Trimming left V 2 bases short and J 6 bases short, with 14 bases between. The germline CDR1 and CDR2 sequences are MNHEY and SMNVEV (reference sequence). CDR3 length equals 14 residues. CDR3 residues: CASSLESRSREQYF. The CDR3 nucleotides are TGTGCCAGCAGTTTAGAATCTCGGTCCCGCGAGCAGTACTTC.

This clone showed up just once. The gene calls are TRBV7-8 and TRBJ2-1, with D unresolved. V was clipped by 0 bases and J by 3 bases, with 12 bases between them. Germline CDR1 is SGHVS and CDR2 is FQNEAQ. The CDR3 spans 16 residues. In nucleotides, the CDR3 is TGTGCCAGCAGCTTAGCAAGATTGGGCGACTACAATGAGCAGTTCTTC. Residues: CASSLARLGDYNEQFF.

The chain recombines TRBV18 with TRBJ1-1; 10 nucleotides align to TRBD1. Germline CDR1 reads KGHSH; CDR2 reads LQKENI. The trim removed 6 bases at V and 3 bases at J, leaving 4 bases unmatched. The CDR3 has 14 amino acids. DNA for the CDR3: TGTGCCAGCTCTGACAGGGGGCTGTACACTGAAGCTTTCTTT. Translation gives CASSDRGLYTEAFF.

The gene calls are TRBV30 and TRBJ1-5; no clear D. The CDR3 contains 13 residues. V shed 4 bases and J shed 1 base, with 8 bases lying between them. The germline gives CDR1 GTSNPN, CDR2 SVGIG (reference sequence). CDR3 residues: CAWNYGSNQPQHF. The CDR3 nucleotides are TGTGCCTGGAACTACGGAAGCAATCAGCCCCAGCATTTT.

This chain connects TRBV11-2 to TRBJ2-7; D is perhaps TRBD2 (6 bases). Between the trimmed V and J ends, which lost 4 bases and 3 bases, there was a span of 16 bases. The germline V gene has CDR1 SGHAT and CDR2 FQNNGV. CDR3 length equals 15 residues. The CDR3 DNA reads TGTGCCAGCAGCTACTCCGCGGGGCAGCTCTACGAGCAGTACTTC. Translating it yields CASSYSAGQLYEQYF.

The rearrangement uses TRBV2 and TRBJ1-2; D call uncertain. This CDR3 spans 15 amino acids. CDR1 and CDR2 (germline): SNHLY, FYNNEI. Deletions cut 3 bases from V and 8 bases from J, with 19 bases between. In DNA, the CDR3 is TGTGCCAGCAGTGAGGGCAGGCGAGTCTTTGTCGGCTACACCTTC. It encodes CASSEGRRVFVGYTF. The full variable domain, with the rest looked up from reference TRBV2 and TRBJ1-2, is EPEVTQTPSHQVTQMGQEVILRCVPISNHLYFYWYRQILGQKVEFLVSFYNNEISEKSEIFDDQFSVERPDGSNFTLKIRSTKLEDSAMYFCASSEGRRVFVGYTFGSGTRLTVV.